This T cell receptor (beta chain) was obtained from a study of cytomegalovirus exposure and HLA in healthy donors. Background on the study: Earlier work reported 117 million unique TCR beta sequences from 150 million to 200 million T cells. Genotyping of hundreds of donors showed that 80% to 85% belonged to the Caucasian-associated ancestry cluster.

V lost 7 bases and J lost 4; bases outside the gene matches: 5. This CDR3 has 13 amino acids. CDR1 is SGHRS and CDR2 is YFSETQ in the germline V gene. Remarks on this clone: Its antigen is currently unknown.

PCR employed 60 Vbeta and 13 Jbeta primers. Clones were sequenced by immunoSEQ multiplex PCR, and TCRdb holds only the in-frame ones, with some missing. The repertoire consists of approximately 96,000 clones, with around 67% occurring once and the leading ten covering about 1.8%. Broader study findings: A later analysis reportedly found that, within productive TCRs, an Asian-associated ancestry cluster had fewer N-insertions than the mean observed across the roughly 700 donors. A few chains tied to CMV proved CMV antigen-specific in vitro.

The chain uses TRBV5-1 and TRBJ1-1; 9 bases are a match to TRBD1. Sequencing was performed on PBMCs. The sequence was collected from a male donor in good health and CMV-seronegative. The CDR3: CASQQGASTEAFF. The CDR3 coding sequence is TGCGCCAGCCAACAGGGGGCGAGCACTGAAGCTTTCTTT.